This T cell receptor beta chain originates from a study of post-analysis software for immune sequencing data. Background on the study: Disease courses included relapsing-remitting, secondary progressive and progressive-relapsing multiple sclerosis. Findings and caveats of the study: By F measure, strong co-clustering occurred among samples prepared in the same batch. Those with multiple sclerosis, the patient group, showed significantly lower normalized Chao1 diversity than controls.

Unique molecular identifiers tagged the TCR beta cDNA libraries. T cells numbering 1 to 10 million yielded cDNA molecules that totaled roughly 500,000. TCRdb re-called the PCR reads with MiXCR, one entry per CDR3 protein. Of some 690,000 distinct CDR3 sequences in the sample, 30% were seen once. On this clonotype: Its specificity is unknown.

Source material: blood. This TCR came from a girl under 18 with multiple sclerosis.

Written as DNA, the CDR3 is TGCAGTGCTCTCCACCCAAGGGGGGGGGCCTACAATGAGCAGTTCTTC. Encoded protein: CSALHPRGGAYNEQFF. This chain links TRBV20-1 with TRBJ2-1, with D possibly TRBD2 on 7 matching bases. The germline V and J ends were trimmed by 5 bases and 2 bases, with 19 bases remaining between them. Germline loops: CDR1 DFQATT, CDR2 SNEGSKA (reference sequence). The length of the CDR3 is 16 residues.